This T cell receptor beta chain comes out of a study of breast tumors, draining lymph nodes, adjacent tissues (dated by TCRdb to about 2016). A note on the overall study: In breast cancer patients, the study compared the TCR beta repertoires of tumor, adjacent nontumor tissue and axillary lymph nodes. The study was designed to assess the relationships and possible T-cell exchange between tumor, surrounding tissue and draining lymph node repertoires in human breast cancer. What the authors observed across the whole study: Rather than being directly demonstrated, the conclusion that tumor T cells originate in lymph nodes was presented as consistent with a hypothesis. Tumor T-cell repertoires showed less diversity than lymph node repertoires and more diversity than nontumor tissue repertoires, and tumor T-cell repertoires showed preferential V and J gene usage. The data were judged consistent with most tumor T cells deriving from the lymph node and then expanding within tumor tissue. Tumor and nontumor tissue repertoires were found to be significantly more similar in luminal-like than in basal-like breast cancer.

TCRdb shows the sequencer as Illumina HiSeq 2000. TCR beta chain libraries were generated by multiplex PCR amplification. High-throughput sequencing was used to analyze the amplified TCR beta chain products. TCRdb reworked the public reads: Q25 trimming with fastp, MiXCR clone assembly, productive beta chains retained. Records with the same CDR3 protein are collapsed into one entry carrying the most frequent genes and DNA. The sample records around 120,000 distinct CDR3 sequences, nearly 20% of which are singletons. Of the sample, 3.5% to 4.5% is held by the ten largest clones. This clonotype was recorded many times. Its antigen remains undetermined. No quality values exist for individual bases; no much larger clone is one base distant. V is pruned by 1 base and J by 10 bases, leaving 11 bases of the junction without a gene match. Per the germline V gene (reference sequence), DFQATT is the CDR1 and SNEGSKA is the CDR2. The CDR3 measures 15 amino acids from cysteine to phenylalanine. Only the CDR3 DNA is retained, 45 bases long and in frame from the first base.

The axillary draining lymph nodes of breast cancer patients were the source of the lymph node samples. The sample taken for sequencing was axillary lymph node tissue. The rearrangement joined TRBV20-1 to TRBJ2-1, with 9 middle bases fitting TRBD1. This receptor was taken from a female donor with breast cancer. Some clones in this sample may be carry-over from other donors' samples. The sequence in DNA is TGCAGTGCTAGAGGTATACAGGGGGCTACACGGGAGCAGTTCTTC. It translates to CSARGIQGATREQFF.